This is a list of T cell receptor beta chains from one sample in a study of T cell responses to AZD1222 COVID-19 vaccine. The repertoire was sequenced with immunoSEQ multiplex PCR; TCRdb's copy has only in-frame clones and lacks some. The profile shows roughly 200,000 clones, roughly 91% of them singletons. The input for sequencing was peripheral blood, taken on day 0 of MenACWY control vaccination. These receptors were taken from an adult in good health. The CDR3 runs from the conserved cysteine through the conserved F or W. A D gene is named only where the DNA matches it firmly. Size values are once, few and many counts, or a class for expanded clones, and some rows have none.

j_call v_call clone_size d_call cdr3_aa cdr3_nt
TRBJ1-4 TRBV30 . TRBD1 CAWRDKGQTNEKLFF TGTGCCTGGAGGGATAAGGGACAGACTAATGAAAAACTGTTTTTT
TRBJ2-5 TRBV5-4 . TRBD1 CASSSSTVRGRQETQYF TGTGCCAGCAGCTCCTCGACGGTCAGGGGGCGGCAAGAGACCCAGTACTTC
TRBJ1-1 TRBV3-1/TRBV3-2 . TRBD1 CASSLQGQGFTEAFF TGTGCCAGCAGCCTCCAGGGACAGGGGTTTACTGAAGCTTTCTTT
TRBJ1-2 TRBV7-2 . . CASRRVAGEYGYTF TGTGCCAGCAGGAGGGTCGCGGGGGAATATGGCTACACCTTC
TRBJ1-2 TRBV12-3/TRBV12-4 . . CASSPTGVYGYTF TGTGCCAGCAGCCCGACAGGAGTCTATGGCTACACCTTC
TRBJ2-2 TRBV6-5 . . CASRGGPGELFF TGTGCCAGCAGAGGGGGGCCCGGGGAGCTGTTTTTT
TRBJ1-1 TRBV3-1/TRBV3-2 . . CASSQGRTMNTEAFF TGTGCCAGCAGCCAGGGGAGAACTATGAACACTGAAGCTTTCTTT
TRBJ1-2 TRBV20-1 . . CSAGGGDGYTF TGCAGTGCTGGGGGGGGTGATGGCTACACCTTC
TRBJ1-5 TRBV10-2 . TRBD1 CASSAGQAAPQHF TGCGCCAGCAGCGCAGGACAGGCGGCGCCCCAGCATTTT
TRBJ1-1 TRBV19 . . CASSIGAYTEAFF TGTGCCAGTAGTATCGGGGCTTACACTGAAGCTTTCTTT
TRBJ1-2 TRBV24-1 . . CATSGGVLGGYTF TGTGCCACCAGTGGAGGAGTGCTGGGAGGCTACACCTTC
TRBJ1-2 TRBV12-3/TRBV12-4 . . CASRKGLNYGYTF TGTGCCAGCAGGAAGGGGCTCAACTATGGCTACACCTTC
TRBJ2-6 TRBV18 . . CASSPVGQSGANVLTF TGTGCCAGCTCACCAGTCGGGCAGTCTGGGGCCAACGTCCTGACTTTC
TRBJ2-3 TRBV6-5 . TRBD1 CASTAAGTGQQYF TGTGCCAGCACGGCAGCCGGGACAGGGCAGCAGTATTTT
TRBJ1-4 TRBV5-8 . TRBD1 CASSMGQINEKLFF TGTGCCAGCAGCATGGGACAGATTAATGAAAAACTGTTTTTT
TRBJ1-5 TRBV5-4 . . CASSLGPSSNQPQHF TGTGCCAGCAGCTTGGGACCGAGTAGTAATCAGCCCCAGCATTTT
TRBJ1-1 TRBV10-2 . TRBD1 CASSDRALISTEAFF TGCGCCAGCAGCGACAGGGCTCTTATATCCACTGAAGCTTTCTTT
TRBJ1-1 TRBV11-2 once . CASSLEPVSNTEAFF TGTGCCAGCAGCTTAGAGCCAGTATCGAACACTGAAGCTTTCTTT
TRBJ1-2 TRBV7-9 few TRBD1 CASVQGADYGYTF TGTGCCAGCGTACAGGGGGCAGACTATGGCTACACCTTC